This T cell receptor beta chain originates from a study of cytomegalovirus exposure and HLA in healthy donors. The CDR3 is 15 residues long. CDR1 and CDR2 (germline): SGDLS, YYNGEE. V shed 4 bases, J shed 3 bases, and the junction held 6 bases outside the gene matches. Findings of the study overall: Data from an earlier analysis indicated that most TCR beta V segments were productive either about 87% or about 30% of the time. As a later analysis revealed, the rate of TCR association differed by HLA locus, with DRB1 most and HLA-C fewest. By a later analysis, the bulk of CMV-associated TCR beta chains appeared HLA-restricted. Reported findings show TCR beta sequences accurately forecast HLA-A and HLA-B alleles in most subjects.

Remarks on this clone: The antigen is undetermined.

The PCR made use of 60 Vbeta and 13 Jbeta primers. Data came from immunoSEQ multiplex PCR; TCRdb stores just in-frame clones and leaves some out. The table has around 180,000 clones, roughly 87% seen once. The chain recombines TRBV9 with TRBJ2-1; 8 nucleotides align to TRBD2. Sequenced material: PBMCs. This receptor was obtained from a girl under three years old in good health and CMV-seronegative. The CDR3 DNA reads TGTGCCAGCAGCTTCCGGACTAGCCACTACAATGAGCAGTTCTTC. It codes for CASSFRTSHYNEQFF.